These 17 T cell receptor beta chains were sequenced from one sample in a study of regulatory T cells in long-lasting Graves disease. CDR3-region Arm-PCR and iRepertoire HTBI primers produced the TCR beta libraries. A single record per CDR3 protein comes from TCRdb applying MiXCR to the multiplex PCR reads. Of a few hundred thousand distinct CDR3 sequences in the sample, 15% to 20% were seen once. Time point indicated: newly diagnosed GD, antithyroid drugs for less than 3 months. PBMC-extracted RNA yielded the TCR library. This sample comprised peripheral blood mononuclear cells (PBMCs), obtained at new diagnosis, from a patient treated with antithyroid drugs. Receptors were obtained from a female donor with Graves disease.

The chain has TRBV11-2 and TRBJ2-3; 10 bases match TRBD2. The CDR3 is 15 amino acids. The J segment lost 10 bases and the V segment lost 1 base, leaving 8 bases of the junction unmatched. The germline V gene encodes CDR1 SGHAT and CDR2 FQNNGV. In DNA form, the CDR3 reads TGTGCCAGCAGCTTAGTCCTGGTAGCGGGAGGTGCGCAGTATTTT. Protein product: CASSLVLVAGGAQYF.

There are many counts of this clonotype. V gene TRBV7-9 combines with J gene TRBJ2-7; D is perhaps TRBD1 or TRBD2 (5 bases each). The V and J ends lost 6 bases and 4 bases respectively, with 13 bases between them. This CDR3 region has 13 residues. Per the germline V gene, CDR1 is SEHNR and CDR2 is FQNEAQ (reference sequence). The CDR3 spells CASSSRDGYEQYF. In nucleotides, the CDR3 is TGTGCCAGCAGTTCCCGGGACGGGTACGAGCAGTACTTC.

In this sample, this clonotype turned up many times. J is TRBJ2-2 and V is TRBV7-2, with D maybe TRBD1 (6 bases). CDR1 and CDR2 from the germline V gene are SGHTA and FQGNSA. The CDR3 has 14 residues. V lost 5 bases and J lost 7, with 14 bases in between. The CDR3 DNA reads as TGTGCCAGCAGCGACAGGCCGACGATCGGGGAGCTGTTTTTT. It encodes CASSDRPTIGELFF.

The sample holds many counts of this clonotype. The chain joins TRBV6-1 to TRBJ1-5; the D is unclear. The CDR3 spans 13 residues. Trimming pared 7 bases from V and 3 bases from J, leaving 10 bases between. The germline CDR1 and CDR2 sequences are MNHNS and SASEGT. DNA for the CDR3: TGTGCCAGCACCCGAAGGGACAATCAGCCCCAGCATTTT. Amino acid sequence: CASTRRDNQPQHF.

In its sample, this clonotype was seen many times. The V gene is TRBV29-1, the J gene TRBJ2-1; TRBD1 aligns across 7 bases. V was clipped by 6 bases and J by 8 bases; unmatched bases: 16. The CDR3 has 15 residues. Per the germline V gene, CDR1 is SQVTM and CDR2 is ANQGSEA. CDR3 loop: CSVLQTGYNDDEQFF. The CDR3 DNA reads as TGCAGCGTCCTCCAGACAGGGTATAATGACGATGAGCAGTTCTTC.

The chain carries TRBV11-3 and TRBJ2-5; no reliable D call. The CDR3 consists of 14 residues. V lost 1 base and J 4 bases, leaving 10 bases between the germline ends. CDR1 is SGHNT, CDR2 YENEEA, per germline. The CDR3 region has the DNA TGTGCCAGCAGCTTAGGCCGGAGTTTAGAGACCCAGTACTTC. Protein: CASSLGRSLETQYF.

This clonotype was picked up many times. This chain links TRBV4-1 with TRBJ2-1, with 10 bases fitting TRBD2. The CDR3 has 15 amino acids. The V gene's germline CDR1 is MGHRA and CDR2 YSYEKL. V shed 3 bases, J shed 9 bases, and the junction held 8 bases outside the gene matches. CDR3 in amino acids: CASSQPLAGIAEQFF. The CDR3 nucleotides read TGCGCCAGCAGCCAGCCACTAGCGGGAATTGCTGAGCAGTTCTTC.

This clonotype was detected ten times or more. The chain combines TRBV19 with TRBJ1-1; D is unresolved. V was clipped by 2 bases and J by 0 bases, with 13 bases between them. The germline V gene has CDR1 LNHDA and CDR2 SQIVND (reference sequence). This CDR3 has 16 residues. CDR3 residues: CASSINGPPMNTEAFF. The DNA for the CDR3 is TGTGCCAGTAGTATAAACGGGCCACCAATGAACACTGAAGCTTTCTTT.

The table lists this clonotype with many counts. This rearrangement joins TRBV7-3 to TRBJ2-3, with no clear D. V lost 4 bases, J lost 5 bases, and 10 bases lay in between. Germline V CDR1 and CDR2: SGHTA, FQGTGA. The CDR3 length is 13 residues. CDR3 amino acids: CASSWTRQDTQYF. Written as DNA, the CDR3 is TGTGCCAGCAGCTGGACCAGGCAAGATACGCAGTATTTT. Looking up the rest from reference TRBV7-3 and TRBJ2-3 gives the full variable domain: GAGVSQTPSNKVTEKGKYVELRCDPISGHTALYWYRQSLGQGPEFLIYFQGTGAADDSGLPNDRFFAVRPEGSVSTLKIQRTERGDSAVYLCASSWTRQDTQYFGPGTRLTVL.

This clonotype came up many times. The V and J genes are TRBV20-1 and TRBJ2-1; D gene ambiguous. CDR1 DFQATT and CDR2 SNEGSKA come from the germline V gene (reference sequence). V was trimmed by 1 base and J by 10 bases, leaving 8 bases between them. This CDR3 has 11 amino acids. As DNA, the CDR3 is TGCAGTGCTAGAGGACCGAACGAGCAGTTCTTC. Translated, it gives CSARGPNEQFF.

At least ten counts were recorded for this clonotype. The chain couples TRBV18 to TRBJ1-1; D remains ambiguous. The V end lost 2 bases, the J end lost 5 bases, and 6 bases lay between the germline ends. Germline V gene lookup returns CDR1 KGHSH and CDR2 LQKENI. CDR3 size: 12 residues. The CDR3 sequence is CASSPERTEAFF. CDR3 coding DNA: TGTGCCAGCTCACCAGAGAGGACTGAAGCTTTCTTT.

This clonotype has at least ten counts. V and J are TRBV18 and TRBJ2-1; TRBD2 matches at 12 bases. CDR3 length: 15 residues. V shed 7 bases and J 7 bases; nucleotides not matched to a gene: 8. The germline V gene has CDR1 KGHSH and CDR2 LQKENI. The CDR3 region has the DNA TGTGCCAGCTTATCGACTAGCGGGAGACGTAATGAGCAGTTCTTC. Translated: CASLSTSGRRNEQFF.

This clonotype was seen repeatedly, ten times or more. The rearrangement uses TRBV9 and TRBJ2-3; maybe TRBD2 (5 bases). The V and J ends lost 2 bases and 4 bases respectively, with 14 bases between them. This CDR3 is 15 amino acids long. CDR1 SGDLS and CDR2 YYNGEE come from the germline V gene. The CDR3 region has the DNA TGTGCCAGCAGCGTGAGCGGAGTGGGCCCAGATACGCAGTATTTT. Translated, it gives CASSVSGVGPDTQYF.

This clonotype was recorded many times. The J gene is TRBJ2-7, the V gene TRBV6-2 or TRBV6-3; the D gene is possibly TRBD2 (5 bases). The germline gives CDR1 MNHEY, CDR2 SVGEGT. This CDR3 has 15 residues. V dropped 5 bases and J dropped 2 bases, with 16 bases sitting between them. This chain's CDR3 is CASSEGPSETYEQYF. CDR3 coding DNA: TGTGCCAGCAGTGAGGGCCCCTCTGAAACCTACGAGCAGTACTTC.

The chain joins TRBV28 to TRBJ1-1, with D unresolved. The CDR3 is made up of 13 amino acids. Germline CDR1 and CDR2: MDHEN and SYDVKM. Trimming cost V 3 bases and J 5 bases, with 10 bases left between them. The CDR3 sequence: CASSFRSETEAFF. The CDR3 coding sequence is TGTGCCAGCAGTTTTAGGTCGGAAACTGAAGCTTTCTTT. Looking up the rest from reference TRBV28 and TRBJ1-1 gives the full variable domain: DVKVTQSSRYLVKRTGEKVFLECVQDMDHENMFWYRQDPGLGLRLIYFSYDVKMKEKGDIPEGYSVSREKKERFSLILESASTNQTSMYLCASSFRSETEAFFGQGTRLTVV.

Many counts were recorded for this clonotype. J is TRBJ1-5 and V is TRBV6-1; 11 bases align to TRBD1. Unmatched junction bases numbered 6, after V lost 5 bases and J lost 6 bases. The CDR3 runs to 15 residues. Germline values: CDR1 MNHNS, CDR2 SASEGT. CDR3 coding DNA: TGTGCCAGCAGTCGGACAGGGGGCGCAGGTCAGCCCCAGCATTTT. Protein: CASSRTGGAGQPQHF.

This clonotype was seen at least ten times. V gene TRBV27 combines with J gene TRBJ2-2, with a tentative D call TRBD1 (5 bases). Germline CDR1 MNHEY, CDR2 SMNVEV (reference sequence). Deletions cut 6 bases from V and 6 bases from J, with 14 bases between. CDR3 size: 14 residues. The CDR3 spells CASRPDQGSGELFF. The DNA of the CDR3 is TGTGCCAGCAGACCCGATCAGGGTTCCGGGGAGCTGTTTTTT.